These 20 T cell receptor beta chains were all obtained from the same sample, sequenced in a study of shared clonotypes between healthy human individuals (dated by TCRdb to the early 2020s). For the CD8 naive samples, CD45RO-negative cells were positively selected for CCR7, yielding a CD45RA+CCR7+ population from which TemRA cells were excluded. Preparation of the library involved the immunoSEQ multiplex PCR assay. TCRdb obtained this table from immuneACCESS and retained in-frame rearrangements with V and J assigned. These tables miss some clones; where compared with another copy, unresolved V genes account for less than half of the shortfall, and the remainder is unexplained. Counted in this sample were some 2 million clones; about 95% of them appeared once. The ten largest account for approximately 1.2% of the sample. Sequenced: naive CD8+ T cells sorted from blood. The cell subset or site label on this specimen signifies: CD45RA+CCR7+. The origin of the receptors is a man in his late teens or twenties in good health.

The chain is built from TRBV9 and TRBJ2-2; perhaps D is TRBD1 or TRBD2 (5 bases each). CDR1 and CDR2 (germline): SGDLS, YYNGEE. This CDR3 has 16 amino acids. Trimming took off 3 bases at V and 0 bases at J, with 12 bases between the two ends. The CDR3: CASSAGTVPNTGELFF. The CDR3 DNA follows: TGTGCCAGCAGCGCCGGGACGGTTCCGAACACCGGGGAGCTGTTTTTT.

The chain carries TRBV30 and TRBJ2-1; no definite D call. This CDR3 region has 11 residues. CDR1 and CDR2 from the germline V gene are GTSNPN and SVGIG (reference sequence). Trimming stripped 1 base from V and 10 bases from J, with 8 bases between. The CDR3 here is CAWSASGEQFF. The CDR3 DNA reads TGTGCCTGGAGTGCTTCCGGGGAGCAGTTCTTC.

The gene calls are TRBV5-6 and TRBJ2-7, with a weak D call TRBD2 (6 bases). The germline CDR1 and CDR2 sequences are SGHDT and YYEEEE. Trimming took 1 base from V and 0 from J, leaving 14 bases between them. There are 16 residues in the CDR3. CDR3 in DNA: TGTGCCAGCAGCTTGTGGGGGGAGAGGGGCTCCTACGAGCAGTACTTC. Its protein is CASSLWGERGSYEQYF.

This CDR3 is CASSYSPGISGYTF. The DNA of the CDR3 is TGTGCCAGCAGTTACTCCCCGGGGATTAGCGGCTACACCTTC. This chain connects TRBV6-5 to TRBJ1-2; D ambiguous. Germline CDR1 reads MNHEY; CDR2 reads SVGAGI. This CDR3 contains 14 residues. Trimming pared 0 bases from V and 8 bases from J, leaving 13 bases between.

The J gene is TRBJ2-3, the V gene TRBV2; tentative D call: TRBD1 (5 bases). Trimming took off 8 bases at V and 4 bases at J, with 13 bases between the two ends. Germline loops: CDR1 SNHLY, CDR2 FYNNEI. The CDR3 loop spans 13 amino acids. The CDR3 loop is CASDGRVPDTQYF. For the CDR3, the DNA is TGTGCCAGCGACGGCAGGGTCCCAGATACGCAGTATTTT.

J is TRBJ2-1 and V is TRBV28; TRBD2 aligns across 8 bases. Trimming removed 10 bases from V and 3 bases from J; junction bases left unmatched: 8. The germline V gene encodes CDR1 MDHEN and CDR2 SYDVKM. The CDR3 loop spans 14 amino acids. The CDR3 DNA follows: TGTGCCATATCACTAGCGGCGGTCTACAATGAGCAGTTCTTC. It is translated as CAISLAAVYNEQFF.

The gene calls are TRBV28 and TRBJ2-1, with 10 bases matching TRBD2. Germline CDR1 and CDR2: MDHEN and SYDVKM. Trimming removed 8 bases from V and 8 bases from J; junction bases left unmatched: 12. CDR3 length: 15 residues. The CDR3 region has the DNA TGTGCCAGCCGACCCGGACTAGCGGTCTTGCATGAGCAGTTCTTC. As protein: CASRPGLAVLHEQFF.

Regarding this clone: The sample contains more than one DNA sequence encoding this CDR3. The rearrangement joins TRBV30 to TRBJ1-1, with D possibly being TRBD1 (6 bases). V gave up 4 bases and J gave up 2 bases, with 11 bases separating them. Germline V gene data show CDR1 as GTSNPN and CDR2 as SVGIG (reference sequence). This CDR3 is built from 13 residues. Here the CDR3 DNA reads TGTGCCTGGAATCTACAGGGTAACACTGAAGCTTTCTTT. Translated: CAWNLQGNTEAFF. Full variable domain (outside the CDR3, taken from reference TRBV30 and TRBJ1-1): SQTIHQWPATLVQPVGSPLSLECTVEGTSNPNLYWYRQAAGRGLQLLFYSVGIGQISSEVPQNLSASRPQDRQFILSSKKLLLSDSGFYLCAWNLQGNTEAFFGQGTRLTVV.

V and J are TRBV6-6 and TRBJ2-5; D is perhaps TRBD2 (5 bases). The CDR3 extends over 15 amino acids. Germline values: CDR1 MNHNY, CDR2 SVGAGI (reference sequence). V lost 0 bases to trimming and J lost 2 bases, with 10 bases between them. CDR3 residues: CASSYSAGGQETQYF. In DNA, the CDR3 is TGTGCCAGCAGTTACTCGGCGGGCGGACAAGAGACCCAGTACTTC.

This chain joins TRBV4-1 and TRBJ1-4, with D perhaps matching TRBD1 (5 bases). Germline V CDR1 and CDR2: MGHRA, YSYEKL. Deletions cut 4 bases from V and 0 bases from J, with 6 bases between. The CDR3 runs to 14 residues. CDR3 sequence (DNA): TGCGCCAGCAGCCCGGGGGCAACTAATGAAAAACTGTTTTTT. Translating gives CASSPGATNEKLFF.

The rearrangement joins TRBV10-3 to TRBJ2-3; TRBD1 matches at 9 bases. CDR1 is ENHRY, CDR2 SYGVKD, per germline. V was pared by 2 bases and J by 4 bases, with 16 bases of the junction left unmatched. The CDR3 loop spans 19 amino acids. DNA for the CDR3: TGTGCCATCAGTGAGCGGGACAAACAGGGGGCGAACCCCCCAGATACGCAGTATTTT. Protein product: CAISERDKQGANPPDTQYF.

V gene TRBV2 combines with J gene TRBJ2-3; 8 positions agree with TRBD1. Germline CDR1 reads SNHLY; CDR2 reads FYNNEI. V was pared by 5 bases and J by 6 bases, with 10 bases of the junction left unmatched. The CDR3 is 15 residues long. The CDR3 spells CASSPSRTGRDTQYF. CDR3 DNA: TGTGCCAGCAGTCCCTCCCGGACAGGGCGGGATACGCAGTATTTT.

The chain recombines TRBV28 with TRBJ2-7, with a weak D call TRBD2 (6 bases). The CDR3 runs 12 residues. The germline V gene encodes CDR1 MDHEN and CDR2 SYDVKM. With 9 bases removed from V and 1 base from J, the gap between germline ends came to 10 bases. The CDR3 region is CASMTSSYEQYF. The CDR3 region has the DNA TGTGCCAGTATGACTAGTTCCTACGAGCAGTACTTC.

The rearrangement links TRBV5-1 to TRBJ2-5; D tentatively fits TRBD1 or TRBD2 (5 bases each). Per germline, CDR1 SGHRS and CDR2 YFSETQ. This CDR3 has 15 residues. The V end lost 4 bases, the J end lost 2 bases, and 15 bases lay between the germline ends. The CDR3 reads CASSDGTVGQETQYF. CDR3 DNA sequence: TGCGCCAGCAGCGACGGGACGGTCGGGCAAGAGACCCAGTACTTC.

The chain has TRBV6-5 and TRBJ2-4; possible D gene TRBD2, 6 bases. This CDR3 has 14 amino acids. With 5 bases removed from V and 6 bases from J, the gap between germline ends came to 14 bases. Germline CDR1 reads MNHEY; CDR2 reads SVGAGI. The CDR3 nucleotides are TGTGCCAGCAGTATGGGCTTCGGGGGAAACATTCAGTACTTC. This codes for CASSMGFGGNIQYF.

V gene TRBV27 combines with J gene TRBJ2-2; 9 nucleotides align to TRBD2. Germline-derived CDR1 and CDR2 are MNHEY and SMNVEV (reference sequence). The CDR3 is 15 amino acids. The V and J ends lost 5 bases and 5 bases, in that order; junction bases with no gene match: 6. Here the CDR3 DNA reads TGTGCCAGCAGTCCCCTAGCGGGGACTACCGGGGAGCTGTTTTTT. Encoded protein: CASSPLAGTTGELFF.

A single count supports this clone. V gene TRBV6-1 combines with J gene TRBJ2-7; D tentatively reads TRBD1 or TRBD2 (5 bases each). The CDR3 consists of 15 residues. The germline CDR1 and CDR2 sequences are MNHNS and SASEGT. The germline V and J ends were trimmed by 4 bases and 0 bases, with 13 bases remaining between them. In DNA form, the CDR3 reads TGTGCCAGCAGTGCAGGGACCTCCAGCTCCTACGAGCAGTACTTC. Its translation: CASSAGTSSSYEQYF.

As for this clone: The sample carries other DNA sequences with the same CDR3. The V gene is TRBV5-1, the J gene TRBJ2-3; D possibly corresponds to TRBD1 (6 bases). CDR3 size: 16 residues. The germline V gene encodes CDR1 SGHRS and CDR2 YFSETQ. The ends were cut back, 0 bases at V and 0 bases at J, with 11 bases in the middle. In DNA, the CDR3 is TGCGCCAGCAGCTTGGGGCAGGGGCTAAGCACAGATACGCAGTATTTT. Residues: CASSLGQGLSTDTQYF. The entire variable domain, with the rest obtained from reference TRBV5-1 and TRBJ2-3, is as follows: KAGVTQTPRYLIKTRGQQVTLSCSPISGHRSVSWYQQTPGQGLQFLFEYFSETQRNKGNFPGRFSGRQFSNSRSEMNVSTLELGDSALYLCASSLGQGLSTDTQYFGPGTRLTVL.

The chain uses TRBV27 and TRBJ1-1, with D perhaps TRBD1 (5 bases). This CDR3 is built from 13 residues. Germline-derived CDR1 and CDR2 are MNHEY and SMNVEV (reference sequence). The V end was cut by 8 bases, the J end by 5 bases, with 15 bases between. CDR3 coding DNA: TGTGCCAGCGGACTATCCCGGGGGACTGAAGCTTTCTTT. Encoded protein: CASGLSRGTEAFF.

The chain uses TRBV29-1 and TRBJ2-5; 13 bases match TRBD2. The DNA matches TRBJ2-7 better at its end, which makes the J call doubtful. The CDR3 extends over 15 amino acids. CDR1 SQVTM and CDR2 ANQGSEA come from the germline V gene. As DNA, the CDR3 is TGCAGCGTTGAGGGACTAGCGGGGAGCTCCTACGAGCAGTACTTC. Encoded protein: CSVEGLAGSSYEQYF.